Below are 26 T cell receptor beta chains sequenced from a single sample in a study of cytomegalovirus exposure and HLA in healthy donors. 13 Jbeta primers and 60 Vbeta primers were used for the PCR. Profiled with immunoSEQ multiplex PCR; TCRdb holds only in-frame clones, not every one. The repertoire consists of 150,000 to 200,000 clones, with approximately 82% occurring once and the leading ten covering roughly 10%. Material for sequencing was PBMCs. The receptors stem from a man aged 18-30 years in good health and CMV-seropositive.

The gene calls are TRBV7-9 and TRBJ2-1; TRBD1 is a possible D gene (5 bases). The V gene's germline CDR1 is SEHNR and CDR2 FQNEAQ (reference sequence). Trimming left V 5 bases short and J 0 bases short, with 11 bases between. This CDR3 comprises 15 residues. In DNA form, the CDR3 reads TGTGCCAGCAGCCAGACAGAGAGCTCCTACAATGAGCAGTTCTTC. Translation: CASSQTESSYNEQFF. Drawing the rest from reference TRBV7-9 and TRBJ2-1, the complete variable domain is DTGVSQNPRHKITKRGQNVTFRCDPISEHNRLYWYRQTLGQGPEFLTYFQNEAQLEKSRLLSDRFSAERPKGSFSTLEIQRTEQGDSAMYLCASSQTESSYNEQFFGPGTRLTVL.

The V call is TRBV5-3, the J call TRBJ2-7; 15 positions agree with TRBD2. TRBV5-3 is an ORF for which the function is uncertain. There are 17 residues in the CDR3. Trimming took 1 base from V and 3 from J; bases not matched to a gene: 5. The CDR3 is CARSLCGTSGRLYEQYF. DNA of the CDR3: TGTGCCAGAAGCTTGTGCGGGACTAGCGGGAGGCTCTACGAGCAGTACTTC.

A word on this clone: Its ends do not fully match the called genes, so a read error is possible. The chain uses TRBV7-9 and TRBJ1-3; possibly TRBD1 for D (6 bases). Per the germline V gene, CDR1 is SEHNR and CDR2 is FQNEAQ (reference sequence). This CDR3 contains 12 residues. The CDR3 region has the DNA TGTTCCAGCAGCCGGACAGTGAACACCATATATTTT. Its translation is CSSSRTVNTIYF.

This chain connects TRBV2 to TRBJ2-1; D is ambiguous. Germline CDR1 and CDR2: SNHLY and FYNNEI. With 3 bases removed from V and 6 bases from J, the gap between germline ends came to 9 bases. CDR3 length: 13 residues. The DNA of the CDR3 is TGTGCCAGCAGTGAGTATGGCGGCAATGAGCAGTTCTTC. Translated: CASSEYGGNEQFF.

This clone was found a few times. The CDR3 DNA reads TGTGCAAGTCGCTCCCCTAGCGGGGCCAGCTCCTACAATGAGCAGTTCTTC. Translation: CASRSPSGASSYNEQFF. The genes are TRBV12-2 and TRBJ2-1; the D call in the table, TRBD2, was not verified against the DNA. TRBV12-2 is an annotated pseudogene. This CDR3 comprises 17 residues.

The rearrangement uses TRBV11-1 and TRBJ2-7, with TRBD2 identical over 11 bases. CDR1 SGHAT and CDR2 FQDESV come from the germline V gene (reference sequence). With V trimmed by 2 bases and J by 5 bases, 8 bases remained unmatched. The CDR3 runs 16 residues. The CDR3 loop reads CASSLFTSGSVNEQYF. CDR3 DNA sequence: TGTGCCAGCAGCTTATTTACTAGCGGGAGTGTAAACGAGCAGTACTTC.

This chain connects TRBV19 to TRBJ1-2; 7 bases map to TRBD1. CDR1 and CDR2 (germline): LNHDA, SQIVND (reference sequence). The V and J ends lost 7 bases and 0 bases, in that order; junction bases with no gene match: 14. The CDR3 totals 17 residues. CDR3 coding DNA: TGTGCCAGTACCAGGGGGACTGGAAGTGGGGCTAACTATGGCTACACCTTC. This gives the protein CASTRGTGSGANYGYTF.

The rearrangement links TRBV7-8 to TRBJ2-2; no reliable D call. Germline loops: CDR1 SGHVS, CDR2 FQNEAQ. The CDR3 totals 15 residues. Trimming removed 6 bases from V and 0 bases from J, with 11 bases in between. The CDR3, as DNA: TGTGCCAGCAGGTTTGAAGGAGCGAACACCGGGGAGCTGTTTTTT. It is translated as CASRFEGANTGELFF. The full variable domain, with the rest looked up from reference TRBV7-8 and TRBJ2-2, is GAGVSQSPRYKVAKRGQDVALRCDPISGHVSLFWYQQALGQGPEFLTYFQNEAQLDKSGLPSDRFFAERPEGSVSTLKIQRTQQEDSAVYLCASRFEGANTGELFFGEGSRLTVL.

The J gene is TRBJ1-3, the V gene TRBV29-1; 10 nucleotides line up with TRBD1. The CDR3 loop spans 14 amino acids. CDR1 SQVTM and CDR2 ANQGSEA come from the germline V gene. The junction had 6 bases not matched to a gene; V was cut back by 7 bases and J by 3 bases. The chain's CDR3 is CSALTGGFGNTIYF. CDR3 sequence (DNA): TGCAGCGCCTTGACAGGGGGCTTTGGAAACACCATATATTTT.

This chain links TRBV4-2 with TRBJ2-1; 13 bases map to TRBD2. CDR1 is LGHNA, CDR2 YNFKEQ, per germline. The CDR3 contains 12 residues. The junction had 1 base not matched to a gene; V was cut back by 4 bases and J by 13 bases. CDR3 residues: CASSRLAGGQFF. The CDR3 nucleotides read TGTGCCAGCAGCCGACTAGCGGGAGGTCAGTTCTTC.

V gene TRBV6-1 combines with J gene TRBJ1-2; 7 nucleotides line up with TRBD1. CDR3 length: 18 amino acids. CDR1 and CDR2 from the germline V gene are MNHNS and SASEGT. The J segment lost 5 bases and the V segment lost 4 bases, leaving 19 bases of the junction unmatched. CDR3 amino acids: CASSAIPAGGRGLYGYTF. CDR3 bases: TGTGCCAGCAGTGCCATCCCCGCAGGGGGTAGAGGGTTGTATGGCTACACCTTC.

The rearrangement uses TRBV6-4 and TRBJ2-1; 10 nucleotides line up with TRBD2. This CDR3 has 15 amino acids. J lost 6 bases, V lost 2 bases, and 4 bases had no gene match. Germline CDR1 and CDR2: MRHNA and SNTAGT. The CDR3 bases are TGTGCCAGCAGTGACACAGCGGGAGGGCCCAATGAGCAGTTCTTC. This translates into CASSDTAGGPNEQFF.

This clone was seen only once. V and J are TRBV19 and TRBJ2-1; 7 bases map to TRBD1. The CDR3 runs 13 residues. Germline trimming cut 4 bases from V and 5 bases from J; bases unmatched to any gene: 2. Germline CDR1 and CDR2: LNHDA and SQIVND (reference sequence). Here the CDR3 DNA reads TGTGCCAGTAGTAAGGACAGGAACAATGAGCAGTTCTTC. Its protein product is CASSKDRNNEQFF.

This clone is a singleton in its sample. This rearrangement joins TRBV16 to TRBJ2-3; the D gene is possibly TRBD2 (5 bases). This CDR3 has 14 residues. The germline V and J ends were trimmed by 3 bases and 3 bases, with 10 bases remaining between them. Germline-derived CDR1 and CDR2 are KGHSY and FQNENV. The CDR3 region has the DNA TGTGCCAGCAGCCAGTCAACGGGGACAGATACGCAGTATTTT. It translates to CASSQSTGTDTQYF.

This chain joins TRBV19 and TRBJ1-5, with 8 bases lining up with TRBD1. The germline V gene encodes CDR1 LNHDA and CDR2 SQIVND (reference sequence). V lost 3 bases to trimming and J lost 1 base; unmatched junction nucleotides: 5. The CDR3 has 16 amino acids. The CDR3 DNA sequence: TGTGCCAGTAGTATTCGACAGGGGCCGAGCAATCAGCCCCAGCATTTT. The encoded protein is CASSIRQGPSNQPQHF.

This rearrangement joins TRBV27 to TRBJ1-5, with D uncertain. The CDR3 is 14 amino acids. Germline V gene lookup returns CDR1 MNHEY and CDR2 SMNVEV (reference sequence). The germline V and J ends were trimmed by 5 bases and 0 bases, with 8 bases remaining between them. In nucleotides, the CDR3 is TGTGCCAGCAGTAGAGATTATAGCAATCAGCCCCAGCATTTT. It translates to CASSRDYSNQPQHF.

The gene calls are TRBV18 and TRBJ2-7; tentatively, D is TRBD1 (6 bases). Trimming removed 3 bases from V and 1 base from J, with 13 bases in between. The CDR3 totals 15 residues. Germline assignment: CDR1 KGHSH and CDR2 LQKENI. The DNA of the CDR3 is TGTGCCAGCTCACCTCAGGACAGCCAATCCTACGAGCAGTACTTC. Translating gives CASSPQDSQSYEQYF.

This chain uses TRBV7-2 with TRBJ1-1; maybe TRBD1 (6 bases). Trimming left V 6 bases short and J 2 bases short, with 16 bases between. The CDR3 is 15 amino acids. Germline CDR1 and CDR2: SGHTA and FQGNSA. The CDR3 DNA is TGTGCCAGCAGACCCCGGGACAAGCCCAACACTGAAGCTTTCTTT. Protein: CASRPRDKPNTEAFF.

The chain couples TRBV9 to TRBJ2-1; 8 nucleotides align to TRBD2. Germline V gene data show CDR1 as SGDLS and CDR2 as YYNGEE. The CDR3 runs to 15 residues. J gave up 8 bases and V 4 bases, and 11 bases lay outside the gene matches. The CDR3 region has the DNA TGTGCCAGCAGCCCCGCCCTCGGGAGGGGCTATGAGCAGTTCTTC. Its translation is CASSPALGRGYEQFF.

The rearrangement uses TRBV18 and TRBJ2-3; D uncertain. There are 13 residues in the CDR3. V lost 0 bases and J lost 2, with 3 bases in between. CDR1 and CDR2 from the germline V gene are KGHSH and LQKENI. CDR3 sequence: CASSPPHTDTQYF. CDR3 nucleotides: TGTGCCAGCTCACCACCCCACACAGATACGCAGTATTTT.

The chain is built from TRBV6-1 and TRBJ2-7; 9 bases map to TRBD1. The germline V gene encodes CDR1 MNHNS and CDR2 SASEGT. The CDR3 length is 14 residues. With V trimmed by 6 bases and J by 4 bases, 7 bases remained unmatched. The CDR3 sequence is CASSPGQGLYEQYF. In DNA form, the CDR3 reads TGTGCCAGCAGCCCGGGACAGGGATTGTACGAGCAGTACTTC.

The gene calls are TRBV25-1 and TRBJ1-1; possibly TRBD1 for D (5 bases). V lost 3 bases, J lost 5 bases, and 16 bases lay in between. Per germline, CDR1 MGHDK and CDR2 SYGVNS. CDR3 size: 15 residues. The chain's CDR3 is CASSEGLRGGTEAFF. DNA for the CDR3: TGTGCCAGCAGTGAGGGACTTAGGGGAGGGACTGAAGCTTTCTTT.

The V call is TRBV15, the J call TRBJ1-2; D is possibly TRBD1 (5 bases). The germline V gene encodes CDR1 LNHNV and CDR2 YYDKDF (reference sequence). V gave up 1 base and J gave up 3 bases, with 15 bases separating them. The CDR3 runs 16 residues. This CDR3 reads CATSRVRRGGHYGYTF. The CDR3 nucleotides are TGTGCCACCAGCAGAGTCAGGAGGGGAGGCCACTATGGCTACACCTTC.

This clone appeared a single time. The chain links TRBV10-3 to TRBJ2-1; 10 bases line up with TRBD1. Germline lookup yields CDR1 ENHRY and CDR2 SYGVKD. This CDR3 is 15 amino acids long. V dropped 5 bases and J dropped 4; count of bases not matched to a gene: 5. The CDR3 DNA reads TGTGCCATCAGTTTCGGGACAGGGGCATACAATGAGCAGTTCTTC. Translated: CAISFGTGAYNEQFF.

This chain joins TRBV4-1 and TRBJ1-2; TRBD1 aligns across 9 bases. Germline CDR1 reads MGHRA; CDR2 reads YSYEKL. V lost 4 bases, J lost 2 bases, and 11 bases stayed unmatched. This CDR3 is built from 17 residues. The CDR3 spells CASSPPGQGIPNYGYTF. For the CDR3, the DNA is TGCGCCAGCAGCCCTCCGGGACAGGGTATCCCGAACTATGGCTACACCTTC.

CDR3 sequence (DNA): TGTGCCATCAGTGAGTCGATAATAGCGGGAGGGGGCAATGAGCAGTTCTTC. Its translation: CAISESIIAGGGNEQFF. The rearrangement uses TRBV10-3 and TRBJ2-1; 11 bases are shared with TRBD2. The ends lost 0 bases at V and 6 bases at J; junction bases unmatched: 7. CDR3 length: 17 residues. In germline, CDR1 is ENHRY, CDR2 SYGVKD.